What follows describes a single T cell receptor beta chain. The antigen remains unidentified. This record comes from a study of brain T cells in children with intractable seizures. Study-level points and caveats: Patients' HCMV serostatus was unknown; virus specificity rests on CDR3 similarity alone.

V was pared by 7 bases and J by 9 bases, with 17 bases between. Germline V lookup: CDR1 SGDLS, CDR2 YYNGEE. The CDR3 runs to 14 residues. As for time point: blood from clinic visit 5 months post-surgery; TSC patient then seizure free. Surgery cases with the highest brain T cell transcript signatures were chosen for sequencing. Method: immunoSEQ multiplex PCR; TCRdb's copy keeps in-frame clones and lacks some. Of a few hundred thousand clones in the sample, 93% were seen once. The sequence came from a boy in the first two years of life with tuberous sclerosis and intractable seizures. The chain has TRBV9 and TRBJ1-6, with D perhaps matching TRBD1 (5 bases). Sequencing used peripheral blood, obtained about 5 months after surgery. The CDR3 sequence is CASGRTGIPSPLHF. For the CDR3, the DNA is TGTGCCAGCGGCCGTACAGGCATCCCTTCACCCCTCCACTTT.